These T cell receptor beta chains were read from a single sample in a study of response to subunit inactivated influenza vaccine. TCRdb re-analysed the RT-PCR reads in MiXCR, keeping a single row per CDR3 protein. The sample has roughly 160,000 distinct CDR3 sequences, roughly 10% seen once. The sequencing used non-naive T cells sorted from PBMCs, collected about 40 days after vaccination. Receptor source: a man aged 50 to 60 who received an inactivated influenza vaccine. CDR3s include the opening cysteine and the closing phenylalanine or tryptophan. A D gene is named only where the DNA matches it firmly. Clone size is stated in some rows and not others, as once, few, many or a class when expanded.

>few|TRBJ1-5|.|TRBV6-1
TGTGCCAGCAGTGGGCAGAGATCTAACAATCAGCCCCAGCATTTT
CASSGQRSNNQPQHF
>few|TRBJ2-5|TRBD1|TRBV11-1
TGTGCCAGCAGCTTGGACAGGGTGGAGACCCAGTACTTC
CASSLDRVETQYF
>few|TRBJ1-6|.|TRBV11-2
TGTGCCAGCAGCTTAGGACATAGCTCCTATAATTCACCCCTCCACTTT
CASSLGHSSYNSPLHF
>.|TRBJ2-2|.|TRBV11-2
TGTGCCAGCAGCTTAGTGGGGGCAGGTGCGGAGCTGTTTTTT
CASSLVGAGAELFF
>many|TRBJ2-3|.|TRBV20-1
TGCAGTGCTAAAAGGGGCGGGAGCACAGATACGCAGTATTTT
CSAKRGGSTDTQYF
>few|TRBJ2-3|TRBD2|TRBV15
TGTGCCACCAACTCGCCGGGACTAGCGGGAACTAGCACAGATACGCAGTATTTT
CATNSPGLAGTSTDTQYF
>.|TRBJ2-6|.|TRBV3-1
TGTGCCAGCAGCCAAGATGCGGGCCCCGTCCTGACTTTC
CASSQDAGPVLTF
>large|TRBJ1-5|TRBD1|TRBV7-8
TGTGCCAGCAGCTTAGTCGCAGGGGGCCCCGGTCAGCCCCAGCATTTT
CASSLVAGGPGQPQHF
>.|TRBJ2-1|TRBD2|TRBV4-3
TGCGCCAGCAGCCGAACACTAGCGGGGGCCTTCAATGAGCAGTTCTTC
CASSRTLAGAFNEQFF
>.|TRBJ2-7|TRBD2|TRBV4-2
TGTGCCAGCAGCACAACGACCCCGATTCGAGGACTAGCGGGGACTCCGGGAAGCGAGCAGTACTTC
CASSTTTPIRGLAGTPGSEQYF
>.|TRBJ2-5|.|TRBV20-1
TGCAGTGCCCTATCCCTCGGGGGAGTCCAAGAGACCCAGTACTTC
CSALSLGGVQETQYF
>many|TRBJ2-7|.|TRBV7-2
TGTGCCAGCAGCTCCTCGGGACGCGAGGGCTACGAGCAGTACTTC
CASSSSGREGYEQYF
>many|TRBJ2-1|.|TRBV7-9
TGTGCCAGCAGCAACCAGGGGGGTTCCTACAATGAGCAGTTCTTC
CASSNQGGSYNEQFF
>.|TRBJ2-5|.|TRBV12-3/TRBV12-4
TGTGCCAGCAGTTTGTCGGGGGAGGAGACCCAGTACTTC
CASSLSGEETQYF
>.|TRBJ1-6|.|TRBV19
TGTGCCAGTAGTATTAGGGGATCTGGGTTGAATTCACCCCTCCACTTT
CASSIRGSGLNSPLHF
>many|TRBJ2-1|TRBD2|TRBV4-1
TGCGCCAGCAGCCAGACGGGAGGTAACTACAATGAGCAGTTCTTC
CASSQTGGNYNEQFF
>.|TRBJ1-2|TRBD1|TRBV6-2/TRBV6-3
TGTGCCAGCAGTTCTTTCAGGGGGGCCTACAACTATGGCTACACCTTC
CASSSFRGAYNYGYTF
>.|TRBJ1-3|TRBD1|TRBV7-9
TGTGCCAGCAGCCCCCAACTTTCGGACAGGGCTGGAAACACCATATATTTT
CASSPQLSDRAGNTIYF
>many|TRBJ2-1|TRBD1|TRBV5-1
TGCGCCAGCAGCCGTGGACAGGGGGGATTCAATGAGCAGTTCTTC
CASSRGQGGFNEQFF
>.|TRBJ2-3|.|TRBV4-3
TGCGCCAGCAGCCAAGCCCCCAGGGAAGATACGCAGTATTTT
CASSQAPREDTQYF
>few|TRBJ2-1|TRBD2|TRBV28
TGTGCCAGCAGTTTACCCCGGGGGGGCGGGAGGGCGAATGAGCAGTTCTTC
CASSLPRGGGRANEQFF
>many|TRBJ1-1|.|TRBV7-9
TGTGCCAGCAGCTTAAATGTGGGTTGGGCTTTCTTT
CASSLNVGWAFF
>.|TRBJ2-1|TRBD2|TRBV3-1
TGTGCCAGCAGCCCGGGACTAGCGGGGTCACATGAACAGTTCTTC
CASSPGLAGSHEQFF
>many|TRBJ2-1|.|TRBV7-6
TGTGCCAGCAGCTTGGACACGAACAATGAGCAGTTCTTC
CASSLDTNNEQFF
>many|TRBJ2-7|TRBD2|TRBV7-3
TGTGCCAGCAGCCCGACCGGGGGGGCCTACGAGCAGTACTTC
CASSPTGGAYEQYF
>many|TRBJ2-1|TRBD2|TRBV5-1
TGCGCCAGCAGCCGCATTAGCGGGAGGGGTTACAATGAGCAGTTCTTC
CASSRISGRGYNEQFF
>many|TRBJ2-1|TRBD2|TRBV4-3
TGCGCCAGCAGCCTCGGGGGGGGCCTATCCTACAATGAGCAGTTCTTC
CASSLGGGLSYNEQFF
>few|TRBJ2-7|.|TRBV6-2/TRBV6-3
TGTGCCAGCAGTTACGATGGAGGATCCTACGAGCAGTACTTC
CASSYDGGSYEQYF
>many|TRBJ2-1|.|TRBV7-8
TGTGCCAGCAGCTCAGAGGGGGGAACGCAGTTCTTC
CASSSEGGTQFF
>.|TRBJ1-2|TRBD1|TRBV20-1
TGCAGTGCTATCGACCCAGGGGGAATGGGGCTTGTCTATGGCTACACCTTC
CSAIDPGGMGLVYGYTF
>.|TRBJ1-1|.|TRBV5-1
TGCGCCAGCAGCTTGAGTAGTCGGGGGGCTACTGAAGCTTTCTTT
CASSLSSRGATEAFF
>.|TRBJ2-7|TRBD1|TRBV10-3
TGTGCCACCGGACAGGGAAAGTACGAGCAGTACTTC
CATGQGKYEQYF
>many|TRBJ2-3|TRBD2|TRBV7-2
TGTGCCAGCAGCTTAGCCCGACTAGCGGGAGGTCTAGATACGCAGTATTTT
CASSLARLAGGLDTQYF
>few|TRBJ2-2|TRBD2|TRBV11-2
TGTGCCAGCAGCCAACTAGCGAGATACGGCTCGAACACCGGGGAGCTGTTTTTT
CASSQLARYGSNTGELFF
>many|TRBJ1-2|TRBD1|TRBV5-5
TGTGCCAGCAGCGAGCCGGGACAGGGGAGGTATGGCTACACCTTC
CASSEPGQGRYGYTF
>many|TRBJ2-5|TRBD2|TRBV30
TGTGCCTGGAGTTATAGCGGGGGTCGGGAGACCCAGTACTTC
CAWSYSGGRETQYF
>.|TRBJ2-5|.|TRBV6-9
TGTGCCAGCAGTTATGAGGCCCCCCAGTTGTACTTC
CASSYEAPQLYF
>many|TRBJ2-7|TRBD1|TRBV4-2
TGTGCCAGCAGCCAGCTACTGGACAGGACTTCCTACGAGCAGTACTTC
CASSQLLDRTSYEQYF
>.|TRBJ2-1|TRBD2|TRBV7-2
TGTGCCAGCAGCTTAGGGCCTAGCGGGGGGGCGGTTACCGCCTACAATGAGCAGTTCTTC
CASSLGPSGGAVTAYNEQFF
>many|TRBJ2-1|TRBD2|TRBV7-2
TGTGCCAGCAGCTTAATAGCGGGGGGGCCTTTGAATGAGCAGTTCTTC
CASSLIAGGPLNEQFF
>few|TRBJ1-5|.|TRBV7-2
TGTGCCAGCAGCTTAGTGTTTACAGACGATCCCCAGCATTTT
CASSLVFTDDPQHF